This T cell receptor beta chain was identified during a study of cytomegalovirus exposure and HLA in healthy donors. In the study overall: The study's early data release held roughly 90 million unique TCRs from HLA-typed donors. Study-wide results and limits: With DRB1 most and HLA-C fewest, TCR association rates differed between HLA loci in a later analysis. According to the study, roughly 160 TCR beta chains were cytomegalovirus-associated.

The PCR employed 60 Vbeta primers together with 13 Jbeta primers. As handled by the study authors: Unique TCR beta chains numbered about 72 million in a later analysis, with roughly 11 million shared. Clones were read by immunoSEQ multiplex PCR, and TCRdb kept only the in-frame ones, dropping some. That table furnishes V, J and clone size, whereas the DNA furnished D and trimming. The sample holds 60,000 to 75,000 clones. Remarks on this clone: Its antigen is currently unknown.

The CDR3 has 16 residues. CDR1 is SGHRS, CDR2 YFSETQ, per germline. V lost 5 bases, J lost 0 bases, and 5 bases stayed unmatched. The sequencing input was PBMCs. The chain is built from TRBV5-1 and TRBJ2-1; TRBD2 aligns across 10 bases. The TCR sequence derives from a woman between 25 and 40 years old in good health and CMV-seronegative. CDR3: CASSYASGSSYNEQFF. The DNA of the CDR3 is TGCGCCAGCAGTTACGCTAGCGGGAGCTCCTACAATGAGCAGTTCTTC.